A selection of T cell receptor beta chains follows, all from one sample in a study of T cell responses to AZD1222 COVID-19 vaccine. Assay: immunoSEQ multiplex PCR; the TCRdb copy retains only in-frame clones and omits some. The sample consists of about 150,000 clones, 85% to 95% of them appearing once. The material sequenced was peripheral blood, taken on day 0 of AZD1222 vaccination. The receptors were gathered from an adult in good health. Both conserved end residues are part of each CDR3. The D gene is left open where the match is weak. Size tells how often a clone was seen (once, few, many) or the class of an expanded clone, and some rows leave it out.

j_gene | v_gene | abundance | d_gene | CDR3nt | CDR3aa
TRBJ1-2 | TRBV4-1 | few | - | TGCGCCAGCAGCGATACCGGGCCACCAAACTATGGCTACACCTTC | CASSDTGPPNYGYTF
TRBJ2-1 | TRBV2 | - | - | TGTGCCAGCAGTGTGGGGGGTTTTGAGCAGTTCTTC | CASSVGGFEQFF
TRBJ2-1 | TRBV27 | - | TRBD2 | TGTGCCACCATCCCCGGGGCTAGCGGGAATTCCTACAATGAGCAGTTCTTC | CATIPGASGNSYNEQFF
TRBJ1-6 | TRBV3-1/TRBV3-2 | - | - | TGTGCCAGCAGCCGCCGGGACCTTACTCGTTCACCCCTCCACTTT | CASSRRDLTRSPLHF
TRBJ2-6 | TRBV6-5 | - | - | TGTGCCAGCAGTTTAAAAGGGGGGACTGGGGCCAACGTCCTGACTTTC | CASSLKGGTGANVLTF
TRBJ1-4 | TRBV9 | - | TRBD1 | TGTGCCAGCAGCGAACAGGGGGCAGGGGAAAAACTGTTTTTT | CASSEQGAGEKLFF
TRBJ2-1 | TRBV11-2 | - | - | TGTGCCAGCAGCCGGAGCCTCGGGGGACCCTCCTACAATGAGCAGTTCTTC | CASSRSLGGPSYNEQFF
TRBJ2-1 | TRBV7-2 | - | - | TGTGCCAGCAGCTTAGCGCGGGGAAAAGGTTACAATGAGCAGTTCTTC | CASSLARGKGYNEQFF
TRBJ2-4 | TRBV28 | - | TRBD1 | TGTGCCAGCCGAGACAGGGCAGCCAAAAACATTCAGTACTTC | CASRDRAAKNIQYF
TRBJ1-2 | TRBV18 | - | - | TGTGCCAGCTCACAACAGGACTATGGCTACACCTTC | CASSQQDYGYTF
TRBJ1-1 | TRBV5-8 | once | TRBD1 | TGTGCCAGCAGCCACCGGGACAGGGCACCTGTTGGGGCTGAAGCTTTCTTT | CASSHRDRAPVGAEAFF
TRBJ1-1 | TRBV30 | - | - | TGTGCCTGGATAGGTTGGGGCACTGAAGCTTTCTTT | CAWIGWGTEAFF
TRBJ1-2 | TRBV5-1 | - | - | TGCGCCAGCAGCTTGGCCGGGAGTTTCGACTATGGCTACACCTTC | CASSLAGSFDYGYTF
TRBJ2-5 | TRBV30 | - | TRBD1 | TGTGCCTGGAGTGTACTAGGGACAGGTCAAGAGACCCAGTACTTC | CAWSVLGTGQETQYF
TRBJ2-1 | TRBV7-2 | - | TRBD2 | TGTGCCAGCAGCTTCGGGACTAGCCCCCATGAGCAGTTCTTC | CASSFGTSPHEQFF
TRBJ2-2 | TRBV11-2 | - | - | TGTGCCAGCAGCTCTCTATTGGCAGGGGAGCTGTTTTTT | CASSSLLAGELFF
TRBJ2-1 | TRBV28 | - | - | TGTGCCAGCAGGGCCAGATCGGCCCGTAAGGGGTACAATGAGCAGTTCTTC | CASRARSARKGYNEQFF
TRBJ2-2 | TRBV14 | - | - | TGTGCCAGCAGGTCCACAACGAACACCGGGGAGCTGTTTTTT | CASRSTTNTGELFF
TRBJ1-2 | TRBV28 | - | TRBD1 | TGTGCCAGCGCGGCAGGGGGCGCGAACTATGGCTACACCTTC | CASAAGGANYGYTF
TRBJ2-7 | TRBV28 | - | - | TGTGCCAGCTCTACAGTTGTGTTCTACGAGCAGTACTTC | CASSTVVFYEQYF
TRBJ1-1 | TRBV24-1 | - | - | TGTGCCACCAGTGATGGGAAGGCTGAAGCTTTCTTT | CATSDGKAEAFF
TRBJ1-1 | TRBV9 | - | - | TGTGCCAGCAGCCCTCGGGGTATCCTCACTGAAGCTTTCTTT | CASSPRGILTEAFF
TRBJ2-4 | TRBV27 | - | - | TGTGCCAGCAGTTTATCGAGGGCAGGGCTAGCCAAAAACATTCAGTACTTC | CASSLSRAGLAKNIQYF
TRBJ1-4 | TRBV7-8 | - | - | TGTGCCAGCAGCTCCGACCCCGGGACGTCGGTGGGAAAACTGTTTTTT | CASSSDPGTSVGKLFF
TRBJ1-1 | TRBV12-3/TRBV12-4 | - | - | TGTGCCAGCAGTCCCACAGAGAACACTGAAGCTTTCTTT | CASSPTENTEAFF
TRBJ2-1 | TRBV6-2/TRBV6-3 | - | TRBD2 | TGTGCCAGCAGTTACTGGGGTAGCGGGAGGCGCGACTACAATGAGCAGTTCTTC | CASSYWGSGRRDYNEQFF
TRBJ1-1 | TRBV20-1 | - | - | TGCAGGGGAGGGCGAACTGAAGCTTTCTTT | CRGGRTEAFF
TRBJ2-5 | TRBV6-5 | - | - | TGTGCCAGCAGCCCGAACTTCCAAGAGACCCAGTACTTC | CASSPNFQETQYF
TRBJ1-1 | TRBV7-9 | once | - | TGTGCCAGCAGCTTAGTAGGGGTAAATGCTGAAGCTTTCTTT | CASSLVGVNAEAFF
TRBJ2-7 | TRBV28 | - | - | TGTGCCAGCAGTCCGAGACAGGGCCGGGAGTCTCCCTACGAGCAGTACTTC | CASSPRQGRESPYEQYF
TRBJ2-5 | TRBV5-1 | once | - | TGCGCCAGCAGCTTGGATCAGGCCTACCAAGAGACCCAGTACTTC | CASSLDQAYQETQYF
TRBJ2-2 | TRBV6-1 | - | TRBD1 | TGTGCCAGCAGTGAACAGGGGGCGAACACCGGGGAGCTGTTTTTT | CASSEQGANTGELFF
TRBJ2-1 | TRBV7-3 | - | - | TGTGCCAGCAGCTTCACCAGCGTTGGGGTGCAGTTCTTC | CASSFTSVGVQFF
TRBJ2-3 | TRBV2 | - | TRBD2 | TGTGCCAGCAGTGAAGGGACTAGCGGGAGTAGCACAGATACGCAGTATTTT | CASSEGTSGSSTDTQYF
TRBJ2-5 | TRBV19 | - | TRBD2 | TGTGCCAGTAGTATTGACGGGAGGATCGGAGAGACCCAGTACTTC | CASSIDGRIGETQYF
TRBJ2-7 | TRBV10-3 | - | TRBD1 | TGTGCCACGATCGACTGGACAGGGAACGAGCAGTACTTC | CATIDWTGNEQYF
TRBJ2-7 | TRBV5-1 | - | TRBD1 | TGCGCCAGCAGCGACGGGACAGCCACTTCCTACGAGCAGTACTTC | CASSDGTATSYEQYF
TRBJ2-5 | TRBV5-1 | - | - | TGCGCCAGCAGCAATAGCGTGCAAGAGACCCAGTACTTC | CASSNSVQETQYF
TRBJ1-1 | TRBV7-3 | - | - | TGTGCCAGCAGCTTAATAGGACAGAACACTGAAGCTTTCTTT | CASSLIGQNTEAFF
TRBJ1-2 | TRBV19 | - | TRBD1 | TGTGCCAGTACCGGGGACAGGGGATATGGCTACACCTTC | CASTGDRGYGYTF
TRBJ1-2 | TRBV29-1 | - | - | TGCAGCGCCGAGAGGGGGGCGGGCTACACCTTC | CSAERGAGYTF
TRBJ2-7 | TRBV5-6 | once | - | TGTGCCAGCAGCTTCGGGGCGGAGATCTACGAGCAGTACTTC | CASSFGAEIYEQYF
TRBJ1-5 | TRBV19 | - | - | TGTGCCAGTAGTCCCGTCGATAGCAATCAGCCCCAGCATTTT | CASSPVDSNQPQHF
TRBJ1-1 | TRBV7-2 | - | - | TGTGCCAGCAGCTTAGTGGGGGCGAACACTGAAGCTTTCTTT | CASSLVGANTEAFF
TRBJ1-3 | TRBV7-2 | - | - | TGTGCCAGCACCAACGTGGGGAGAAACACCATATATTTT | CASTNVGRNTIYF
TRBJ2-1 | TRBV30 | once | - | TGTGCCTGGAGTTTAGCGGAATCCTACAATGAGCAGTTCTTC | CAWSLAESYNEQFF
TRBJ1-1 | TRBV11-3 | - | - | TGTGCCAGCAGCTTAGATAGGGCCGCCAGTTTTGAAACTGAAGCTTTCTTT | CASSLDRAASFETEAFF
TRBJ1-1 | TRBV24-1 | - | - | TGTGCCACCAGTGCTGCAGAGATGGGGGCTGAAGCTTTCTTT | CATSAAEMGAEAFF
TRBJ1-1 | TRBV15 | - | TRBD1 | TGTGCCACCAGCAGATCGGGGACAGCGAACACTGAAGCTTTCTTT | CATSRSGTANTEAFF
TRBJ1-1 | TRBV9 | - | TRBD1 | TGTGCCAGCAGCGTAGGATTACAGGGGGGAGGTGGCACTGAAGCTTTCTTT | CASSVGLQGGGGTEAFF